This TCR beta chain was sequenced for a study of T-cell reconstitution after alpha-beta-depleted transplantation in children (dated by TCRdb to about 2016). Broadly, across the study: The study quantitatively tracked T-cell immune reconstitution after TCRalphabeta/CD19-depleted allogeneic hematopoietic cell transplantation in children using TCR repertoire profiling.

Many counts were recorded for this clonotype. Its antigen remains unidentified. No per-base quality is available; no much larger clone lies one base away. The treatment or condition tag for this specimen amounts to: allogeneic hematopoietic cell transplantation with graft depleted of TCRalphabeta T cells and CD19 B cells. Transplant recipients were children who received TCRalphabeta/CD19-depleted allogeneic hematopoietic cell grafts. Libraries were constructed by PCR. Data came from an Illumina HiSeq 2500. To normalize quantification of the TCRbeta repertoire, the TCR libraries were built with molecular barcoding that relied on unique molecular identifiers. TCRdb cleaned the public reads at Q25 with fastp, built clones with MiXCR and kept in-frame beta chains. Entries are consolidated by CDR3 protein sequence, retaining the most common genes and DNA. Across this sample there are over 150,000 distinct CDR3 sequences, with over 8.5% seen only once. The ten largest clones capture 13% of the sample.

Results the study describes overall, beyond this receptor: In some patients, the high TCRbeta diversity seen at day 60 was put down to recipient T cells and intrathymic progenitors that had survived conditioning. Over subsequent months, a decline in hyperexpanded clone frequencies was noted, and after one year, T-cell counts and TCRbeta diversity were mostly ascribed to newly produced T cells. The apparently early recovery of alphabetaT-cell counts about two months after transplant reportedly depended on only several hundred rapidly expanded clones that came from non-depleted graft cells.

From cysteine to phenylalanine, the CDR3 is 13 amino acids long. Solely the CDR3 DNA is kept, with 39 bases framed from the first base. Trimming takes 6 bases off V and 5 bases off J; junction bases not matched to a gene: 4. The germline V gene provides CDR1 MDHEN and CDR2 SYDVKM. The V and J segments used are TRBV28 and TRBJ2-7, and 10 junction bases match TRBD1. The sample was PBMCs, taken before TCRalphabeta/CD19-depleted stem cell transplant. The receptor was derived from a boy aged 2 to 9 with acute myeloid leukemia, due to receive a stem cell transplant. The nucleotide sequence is TGTGCCAGCAGCGTGGGACAGGGGCACGAGCAGTACTTC. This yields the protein CASSVGQGHEQYF.